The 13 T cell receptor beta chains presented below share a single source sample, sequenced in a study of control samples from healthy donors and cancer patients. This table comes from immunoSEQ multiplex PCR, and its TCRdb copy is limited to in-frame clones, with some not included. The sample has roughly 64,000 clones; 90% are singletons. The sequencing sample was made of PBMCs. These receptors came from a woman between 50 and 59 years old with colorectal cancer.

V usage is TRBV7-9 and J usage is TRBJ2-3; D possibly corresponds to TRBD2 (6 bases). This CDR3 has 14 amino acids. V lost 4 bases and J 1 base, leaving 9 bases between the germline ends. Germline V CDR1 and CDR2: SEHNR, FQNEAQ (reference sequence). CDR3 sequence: CASSSRLGTDTQYF. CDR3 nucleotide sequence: TGTGCCAGCAGCTCCAGACTAGGCACAGATACGCAGTATTTT.

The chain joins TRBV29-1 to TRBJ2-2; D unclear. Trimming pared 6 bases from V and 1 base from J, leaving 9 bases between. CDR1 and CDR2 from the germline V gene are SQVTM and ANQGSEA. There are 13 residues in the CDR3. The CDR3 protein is CSVLTQNTGELFF. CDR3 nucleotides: TGCAGCGTACTGACCCAGAACACCGGGGAGCTGTTTTTT.

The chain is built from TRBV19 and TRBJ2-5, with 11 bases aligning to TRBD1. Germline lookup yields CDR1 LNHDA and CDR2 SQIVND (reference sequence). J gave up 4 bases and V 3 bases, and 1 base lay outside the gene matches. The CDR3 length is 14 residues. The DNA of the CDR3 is TGTGCCAGTAGTATCGGACAGGGGGCAGAGACCCAGTACTTC. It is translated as CASSIGQGAETQYF.

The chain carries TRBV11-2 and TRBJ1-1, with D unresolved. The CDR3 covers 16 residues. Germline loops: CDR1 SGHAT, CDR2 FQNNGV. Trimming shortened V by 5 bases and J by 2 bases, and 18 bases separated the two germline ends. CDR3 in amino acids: CASSRWAGQKNTEAFF. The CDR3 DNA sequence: TGTGCCAGCAGCCGATGGGCCGGGCAGAAAAACACTGAAGCTTTCTTT.

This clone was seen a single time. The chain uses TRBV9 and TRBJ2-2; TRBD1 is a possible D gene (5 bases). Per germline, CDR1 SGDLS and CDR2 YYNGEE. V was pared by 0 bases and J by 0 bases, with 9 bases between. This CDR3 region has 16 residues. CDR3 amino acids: CASSVGAGSNTGELFF. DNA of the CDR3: TGTGCCAGCAGCGTAGGGGCAGGGTCGAACACCGGGGAGCTGTTTTTT.

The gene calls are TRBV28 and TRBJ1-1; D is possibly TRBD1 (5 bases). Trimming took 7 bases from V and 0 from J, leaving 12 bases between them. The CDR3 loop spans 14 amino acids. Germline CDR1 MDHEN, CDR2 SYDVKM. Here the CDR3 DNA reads TGTGCCAGCAATGACGGGGGAATGAACACTGAAGCTTTCTTT. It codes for CASNDGGMNTEAFF.

For the CDR3, the DNA is TGCAGTGCGAGCCGGGCATATGAGCAGTTCTTC. Protein: CSASRAYEQFF. V usage is TRBV20-1 and J usage is TRBJ2-1; D remains unclear. Trimming took off 6 bases at V and 8 bases at J, with 11 bases between the two ends. Germline loops: CDR1 DFQATT, CDR2 SNEGSKA (reference sequence). This CDR3 contains 11 residues.

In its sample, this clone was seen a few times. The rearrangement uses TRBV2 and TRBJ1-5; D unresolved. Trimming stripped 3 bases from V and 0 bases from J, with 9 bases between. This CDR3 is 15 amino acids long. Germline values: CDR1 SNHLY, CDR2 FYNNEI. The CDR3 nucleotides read TGTGCCAGCAGTGAGGGAGAGTATAGCAATCAGCCCCAGCATTTT. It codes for CASSEGEYSNQPQHF.

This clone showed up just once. CDR3 sequence (DNA): TGTGCCAGCAGTGTGACAGGGGGCTTAGGCAATGAGCAGTTCTTC. As protein: CASSVTGGLGNEQFF. V and J are TRBV2 and TRBJ2-1; 10 bases align to TRBD1. The CDR3 runs 15 residues. J lost 6 bases, V lost 4 bases, and 6 bases had no gene match. Per the germline V gene, CDR1 is SNHLY and CDR2 is FYNNEI.

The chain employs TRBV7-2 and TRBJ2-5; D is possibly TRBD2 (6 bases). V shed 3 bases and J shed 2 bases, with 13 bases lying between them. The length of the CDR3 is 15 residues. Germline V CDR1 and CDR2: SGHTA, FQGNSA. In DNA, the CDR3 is TGTGCCAGCAGCTTGAATAGCGGAGTTCAAGAGACCCAGTACTTC. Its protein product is CASSLNSGVQETQYF.

The CDR3: CASSSRTGVLYSNQPQHF. For the CDR3, the DNA is TGTGCCAGCAGTTCCCGGACAGGGGTCCTCTATAGCAATCAGCCCCAGCATTTT. This chain uses TRBV28 with TRBJ1-5, with 9 bases aligning to TRBD1. Unmatched junction bases numbered 10, after V lost 4 bases and J lost 0 bases. The germline CDR1 and CDR2 sequences are MDHEN and SYDVKM. CDR3 length: 18 residues.

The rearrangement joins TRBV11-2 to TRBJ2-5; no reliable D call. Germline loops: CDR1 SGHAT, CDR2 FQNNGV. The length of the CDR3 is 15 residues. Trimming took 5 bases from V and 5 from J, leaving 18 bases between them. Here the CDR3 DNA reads TGTGCCAGCAGCCCTTCCGGGCGACATAAGGAGACCCAGTACTTC. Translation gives CASSPSGRHKETQYF.

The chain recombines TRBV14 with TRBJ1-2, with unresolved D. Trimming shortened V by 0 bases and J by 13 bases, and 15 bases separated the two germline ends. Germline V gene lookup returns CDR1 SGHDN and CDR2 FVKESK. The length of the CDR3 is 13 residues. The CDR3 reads CASSQELWAAFTF. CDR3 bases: TGTGCCAGCAGCCAAGAACTGTGGGCGGCCTTCACCTTC.